A selection of T cell receptor beta chains follows, all from one sample in a study of CD8+ T cells in alopecia areata. Profiled with immunoSEQ multiplex PCR; TCRdb holds only in-frame clones, not every one. This sample yields 120,000 or so clones, of which around 50% are seen a single time; roughly 10% belongs to the top ten. Sample: NKG2D-low CD8+ T cells sorted from blood. The receptors were sampled from a human donor with alopecia areata. CDR3s include the opening cysteine and the closing phenylalanine or tryptophan. A D gene is named only where the DNA matches it firmly. Size tells how often a clone was seen (once, few, many) or the class of an expanded clone, and some rows leave it out.

clone_size j_call d_call v_call cdr3_aa cdr3_nt
few TRBJ1-1 NA TRBV5-4 CASSAISMNTEAFF TGTGCCAGCAGCGCCATTTCCATGAACACTGAAGCTTTCTTT
NA TRBJ2-7 NA TRBV29-1 CSVELGVNEQYF TGCAGCGTTGAACTGGGGGTCAACGAGCAGTACTTC
once TRBJ2-1 TRBD2 TRBV9 CASSTPGEGQFF TGTGCCAGCAGCACTCCCGGGGAGGGGCAGTTCTTC
NA TRBJ2-2 NA TRBV2 CASSTPFWWPGELFF TGTGCCAGCAGTACCCCCTTCTGGTGGCCCGGGGAGCTGTTTTTT
NA TRBJ1-2 NA TRBV29-1 CSVDGGYYGYTF TGCAGCGTTGATGGGGGTTACTACGGCTACACCTTC
NA TRBJ2-7 TRBD2 TRBV29-1 CSALAGSTYEQYF TGCAGCGCCCTAGCGGGGTCCACCTACGAGCAGTACTTC
few TRBJ2-7 NA TRBV29-1 CSVVYEQYF TGCAGCGTTGTTTACGAGCAGTACTTC
NA TRBJ2-2 NA TRBV5-1 CASSLPGELFF TGCGCCAGCAGCTTGCCCGGGGAGCTGTTTTTT
few TRBJ2-3 NA TRBV29-1 CSVVDSYTDTQYF TGCAGCGTTGTGGACTCCTACACAGATACGCAGTATTTT
NA TRBJ2-7 TRBD2 TRBV29-1 CSVWTSGRSGEQYF TGCAGCGTTTGGACTAGCGGGAGGAGCGGCGAGCAGTACTTC
NA TRBJ1-2 NA TRBV29-1 CSVENSPPFYGYTF TGCAGCGTCGAGAACTCCCCTCCATTCTATGGCTACACCTTC
NA TRBJ2-5 NA TRBV29-1 CSAYMGEETQYF TGCAGCGCCTACATGGGGGAAGAGACCCAGTACTTC
NA TRBJ2-1 TRBD2 TRBV23-1 CASRPTGEGSYNEQFF TGCGCCAGCAGACCCACTGGGGAGGGGTCCTACAATGAGCAGTTCTTC
NA TRBJ1-1 NA TRBV29-1 CSVEFEAFF TGCAGCGTTGAATTTGAAGCTTTCTTT
NA TRBJ2-4 NA TRBV4-3 CASSQEPGIAKNIQYF TGCGCCAGCAGCCAAGAGCCGGGGATAGCCAAAAACATTCAGTACTTC
NA TRBJ2-5 TRBD1 TRBV4-1 CASSQDPGQQETQYF TGCGCCAGCAGCCAAGACCCGGGACAGCAAGAGACCCAGTACTTC
NA TRBJ2-5 NA TRBV30 CAWADGTAQETQYF TGTGCCTGGGCGGACGGGACTGCACAAGAGACCCAGTACTTC
few TRBJ2-7 NA TRBV7-2 CASSFGLSTYEQYF TGTGCCAGCAGCTTCGGACTATCAACCTACGAGCAGTACTTC
NA TRBJ2-2 NA TRBV5-4 CASSLAGTGELFF TGTGCCAGCAGCTTGGCCGGCACCGGGGAGCTGTTTTTT
NA TRBJ2-7 TRBD1 TRBV29-1 CSVQGAKGSPYEQYF TGCAGCGTCCAGGGGGCGAAAGGGTCCCCCTACGAGCAGTACTTC
NA TRBJ2-2 NA TRBV9 CASSASTGADGELFF TGTGCCAGCAGCGCATCGACAGGTGCTGACGGGGAGCTGTTTTTT